A selection of T cell receptor beta chains follows, all from one sample in a study of T cell responses to AZD1222 COVID-19 vaccine. Method: immunoSEQ multiplex PCR; TCRdb's copy keeps in-frame clones and lacks some. The profile shows approximately 120,000 clones, 80% to 90% of them singletons. Sequencing used peripheral blood, obtained 28 days after the second AZD1222 dose. The receptors derive from an adult who received the AZD1222 COVID-19 vaccine. Each CDR3 is given with its conserved first and last residue. The order of the fields is V gene, J gene, D gene, clone size, CDR3 DNA, CDR3 protein. D genes are given only for firm matches. Size is omitted from some rows. Given values are once, few, many or a class for expanded clones.

TRBV10-3	TRBJ2-1	NA	NA	TGTGCCATCAGTGTGCAGGGGACGTTAGAGGATGAGCAGTTCTTC	CAISVQGTLEDEQFF
TRBV6-6	TRBJ2-2	NA	NA	TGTGCCAGCAGTCTTTCCGGGACACTTAACACCGGGGAGCTGTTTTTT	CASSLSGTLNTGELFF
TRBV6-5	TRBJ1-2	TRBD1	NA	TGTGCCAGCAGTTACACCTTAGACAGGGGACATGGCTACACCTTC	CASSYTLDRGHGYTF
TRBV6-6	TRBJ2-7	TRBD1	few	TGTGCCAGCAGTTTTTCGGGACAGGGGGTGAGTGGGGAGCAGTACTTC	CASSFSGQGVSGEQYF
TRBV9	TRBJ2-7	TRBD1	NA	TGTGCCAGCAGCCCTACAGGGGAAGATCGTGGCGAGCAGTACTTC	CASSPTGEDRGEQYF
TRBV4-3	TRBJ1-2	NA	once	TGCGCCAGCAGCCAAGATGTAGGAGGCTACACCTTC	CASSQDVGGYTF
TRBV6-2/TRBV6-3	TRBJ1-1	NA	once	TGTGCCAGCAGTTACTTTCGCAACGCTGAAGCTTTCTTT	CASSYFRNAEAFF
TRBV5-1	TRBJ2-3	NA	NA	TGCGCCAGCAGCTTGGCACTAGCCTCGCGCACAGATACGCAGTATTTT	CASSLALASRTDTQYF
TRBV6-2/TRBV6-3	TRBJ1-1	NA	NA	TGTGCCAGCAGTAGGGATTCGAACACTGAAGCTTTCTTT	CASSRDSNTEAFF
TRBV5-4	TRBJ1-5	TRBD1	NA	TGTGCCAGCAGCCCCGGACAGGGGAGCAATCAGCCCCAGCATTTT	CASSPGQGSNQPQHF
TRBV4-2	TRBJ2-2	NA	NA	TGTGCCAGCAGCCAGACTAGCACCGGGGAGCTGTTTTTT	CASSQTSTGELFF
TRBV3-1/TRBV3-2	TRBJ2-2	TRBD2	NA	TGTGCCAGCAGCCAAGGGTCTAGCGGGACAATAGGGGAGCTGTTTTTT	CASSQGSSGTIGELFF